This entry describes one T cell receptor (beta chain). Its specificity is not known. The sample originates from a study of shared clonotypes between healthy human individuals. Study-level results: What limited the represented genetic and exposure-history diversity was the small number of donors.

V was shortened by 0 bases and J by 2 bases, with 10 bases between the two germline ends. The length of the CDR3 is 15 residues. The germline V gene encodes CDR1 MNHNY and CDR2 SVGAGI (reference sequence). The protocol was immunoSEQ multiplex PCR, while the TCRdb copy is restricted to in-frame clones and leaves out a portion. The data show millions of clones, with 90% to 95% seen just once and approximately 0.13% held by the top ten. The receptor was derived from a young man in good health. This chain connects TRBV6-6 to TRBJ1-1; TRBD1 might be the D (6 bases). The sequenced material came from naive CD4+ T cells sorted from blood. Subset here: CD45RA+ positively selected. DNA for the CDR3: TGTGCCAGCAGTTACTCGACAGGAGCTAACACTGAAGCTTTCTTT. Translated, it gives CASSYSTGANTEAFF.